This record concerns one TCR beta chain sequence. These data are taken from a study of T-cell reconstitution after alpha-beta-depleted transplantation in children. Preparation of the TCRbeta library used unique molecular identifiers. TCRdb re-called the PCR reads with MiXCR, one entry per CDR3 protein. Found here are around 240,000 distinct CDR3 sequences, roughly a tenth of them singletons; the top ten hold 5% to 5.5%. The CDR3 covers 13 residues. Looked up from germline, CDR1 is SQVTM and CDR2 is ANQGSEA. Trimming removed 7 bases from V and 1 base from J, with 13 bases in between. This TCR was sampled from a human donor who donated a stem cell graft to a child with SCID. The chain couples TRBV29-1 to TRBJ1-1; D not resolved. Source: PBMCs from the stem cell graft donor, taken from the stem cell graft. CDR3 DNA sequence: TGCAGCGCCACAGAGGACTGGAACACTGAAGCTTTCTTT. Residues: CSATEDWNTEAFF.